The next 9 T cell receptor beta chains were all read from a single sample in a study of T cell responses to AZD1222 COVID-19 vaccine. TCRdb's copy holds only in-frame clones and misses some; the assay was immunoSEQ multiplex PCR. The table has 140,000 to 150,000 clones, around 88% seen once. The source was peripheral blood, collected on day 0 of AZD1222 vaccination. The receptors come from an adult in good health.

V usage is TRBV4-3 and J usage is TRBJ2-3, with 9 bases matching TRBD2. J was trimmed by 6 bases and V by 2 bases; bases with no gene match: 12. Germline V gene data show CDR1 as LGHNA and CDR2 as YSLEER. The CDR3 has 17 amino acids. CDR3 nucleotides: TGCGCCAGCAGCCAACAAAGAGGACTAGCGATAAGTGATACGCAGTATTTT. Amino acids: CASSQQRGLAISDTQYF.

The CDR3 loop is CASSSTGTGTREAFF. CDR3 sequence (DNA): TGTGCCAGCAGTTCAACCGGGACAGGGACTAGGGAAGCTTTCTTT. V usage is TRBV6-5 and J usage is TRBJ1-1, with 9 bases identical to TRBD1. CDR1 MNHEY and CDR2 SVGAGI come from the germline V gene. Trimming removed 4 bases from V and 8 bases from J; junction bases left unmatched: 11. The length of the CDR3 is 15 residues.

This rearrangement joins TRBV4-2 to TRBJ1-1; D not resolved. V lost 5 bases and J lost 1, with 8 bases in between. Germline V gene data show CDR1 as LGHNA and CDR2 as YNFKEQ. This CDR3 contains 13 residues. The CDR3 loop reads CASSGPRNTEAFF. CDR3 in DNA: TGTGCCAGCAGCGGACCGCGGAACACTGAAGCTTTCTTT.

J is TRBJ1-2 and V is TRBV18, with unresolved D. The V and J ends lost 5 bases and 5 bases respectively, with 9 bases between them. The germline CDR1 and CDR2 sequences are KGHSH and LQKENI. The CDR3 covers 12 residues. The DNA of the CDR3 is TGTGCCAGCTCAGCCCAGAGTTATGGCTACACCTTC. Its translation is CASSAQSYGYTF.

CDR3 bases: TGTGCCAGCAGCTTAGTGTCGGGACAGTATTCACCCCTCCACTTT. Its protein product is CASSLVSGQYSPLHF. The gene calls are TRBV7-2 and TRBJ1-6; TRBD1 matches at 7 bases. V was pared by 1 base and J by 8 bases, with 5 bases of the junction left unmatched. CDR3 length: 15 amino acids. The germline gives CDR1 SGHTA, CDR2 FQGNSA. Full variable domain (remainder filled in from reference TRBV7-2 and TRBJ1-6): GAGVSQSPSNKVTEKGKDVELRCDPISGHTALYWYRQSLGQGLEFLIYFQGNSAPDKSGLPSDRFSAERTGGSVSTLTIQRTQQEDSAVYLCASSLVSGQYSPLHFGNGTRLTVT.

This chain links TRBV19 with TRBJ1-5; D unresolved. The CDR3 covers 15 residues. The V end was cut by 10 bases, the J end by 0 bases, with 16 bases between. Germline values: CDR1 LNHDA, CDR2 SQIVND (reference sequence). CDR3 in amino acids: CATEQRINSNQPQHF. The CDR3 DNA follows: TGTGCCACTGAGCAGAGAATTAATAGCAATCAGCCCCAGCATTTT.

The gene calls are TRBV7-9 and TRBJ1-5; no clear D. Deletions cut 4 bases from V and 11 bases from J, with 24 bases between. The CDR3 is 16 amino acids. Germline V gene lookup returns CDR1 SEHNR and CDR2 FQNEAQ (reference sequence). Here the CDR3 reads CASSSQPGARMTAQHF. The CDR3 DNA reads TGTGCCAGCAGCTCCCAGCCGGGAGCCCGAATGACGGCCCAGCATTTT.

This clone showed up just once. The chain has TRBV11-3 and TRBJ2-1; no reliable D call. CDR1 is SGHNT, CDR2 YENEEA, per germline. The ends were cut back, 0 bases at V and 7 bases at J, with 10 bases in the middle. This CDR3 region has 14 residues. CDR3 amino acids: CASSLDPETNEQFF. The CDR3 DNA reads as TGTGCCAGCAGCTTAGATCCCGAAACTAATGAGCAGTTCTTC.

A single count supports this clone. The rearrangement joins TRBV19 to TRBJ1-5; D not certain. CDR1 is LNHDA and CDR2 is SQIVND in the germline V gene (reference sequence). The ends were cut back, 7 bases at V and 1 base at J, with 8 bases in the middle. CDR3 size: 13 residues. This CDR3 is CASTPQSNQPQHF. The CDR3 coding sequence is TGTGCCAGTACACCCCAGAGCAATCAGCCCCAGCATTTT. The full variable domain, in which reference TRBV19 and TRBJ1-5 provide the parts outside the CDR3, is DGGITQSPKYLFRKEGQNVTLSCEQNLNHDAMYWYRQDPGQGLRLIYYSQIVNDFQKGDIAEGYSVSREKKESFPLTVTSAQKNPTAFYLCASTPQSNQPQHFGDGTRLSIL.